This T cell receptor beta chain was profiled in a study of T cells in Graves' hyperthyroidism and ophthalmopathy. Background on the study: Peripheral blood was collected at initial diagnosis, before any treatment. Study-wide points: Among clonotypes expanded in thyroid above 0.001, most were also found in blood.

Amplified TCR beta CDR3 regions came from RNA transcripts. The TCR CDR3 was amplified in a first-round RT-PCR using the HTBI primer set. TCRdb re-called the multiplex PCR reads through MiXCR, storing one row per CDR3 protein. This table holds about 290,000 distinct CDR3 sequences, approximately 16% found once. At least ten counts were recorded for this clonotype. What it binds is unknown. Exclusion followed for patients with uncontrolled infection, other autoimmune disease, pregnancy or lactation. For the diagnoses, clinical symptoms, serum thyroxine and TRAb, thyroid ultrasound and orbital computed tomography were used. Germline lookup yields CDR1 SGHRS and CDR2 YFSETQ. The CDR3 sequence is 17 residues long. V lost 3 bases to trimming and J lost 6 bases; unmatched junction nucleotides: 10.

This clonotype originated in a woman aged 45-60 years with Graves' hyperthyroidism that later progressed to Graves' ophthalmopathy. The sequenced sample was blood. This chain connects TRBV5-1 to TRBJ2-3, with TRBD2 matching over 13 bases. This chain's CDR3 is CASSSSGTSGDWDTQYF. The CDR3 coding sequence is TGCGCCAGCAGCTCCTCCGGGACTAGCGGGGATTGGGATACGCAGTATTTT.